What follows describes a single TCR beta chain. The antigen is unknown. This specimen comes from a study of CD8 T cells in ankylosing spondylitis. By quantitative 5'-RACE with molecular barcodes, the TCR beta libraries were made. TCRdb called the 5' RACE reads again in MiXCR, with one record for every CDR3 protein. The sample yields approximately 500,000 distinct CDR3 sequences, roughly an eighth seen once. CDR1 MNHEY and CDR2 SMNVEV come from the germline V gene (reference sequence). Trimming stripped 5 bases from V and 12 bases from J, with 14 bases between. The CDR3 extends over 12 amino acids. Study-wide results and caveats: A TCR beta motif of fewer than 10 highly homologous variants seemed to mark ankylosing spondylitis blood. Significant enrichment of disease-linked clones was reported in matched ankylosing spondylitis synovial fluid.

The receptor's source is a male donor with ankylosing spondylitis. Material for sequencing was blood, either unsorted or a sorted T cell fraction (not recorded which). The J gene is TRBJ2-1, the V gene TRBV27, with a tentative D call TRBD1 (5 bases). The CDR3 here is CASSPPIQGQFF. The CDR3 coding sequence is TGTGCCAGCAGTCCCCCTATCCAGGGGCAGTTCTTC.